This passage covers 7 T cell receptor beta chains from one sample sequenced in a study of beta chain features in type 1 diabetes (dated by TCRdb to 2017 to 2018). The library was built by means of the immunoSEQ multiplex PCR assay. The entire amount of isolated RNA was reverse transcribed using the High Capacity cDNA Reverse Transcription Kit, so the sequenced TCRB transcripts were expressed ones. As stored in TCRdb, this immuneACCESS dataset retains in-frame rearrangements with V and J assigned. A fraction of the clones does not appear; measured against another copy, unresolved V genes explain less than half of the discrepancy, and the remainder lacks a known reason. This sample has 250,000 to 350,000 clones in its table, and about 15% of those were observed once. The ten most abundant clones make up 6.7% of the sample. The source material was central memory CD4+ T cells from blood. These receptors originate from a man younger than 40 in good health.

This chain uses TRBV11-3 with TRBJ2-1, with 12 bases lining up with TRBD2. V gave up 5 bases and J gave up 9 bases; unmatched junction bases: 14. This CDR3 comprises 17 residues. CDR1 and CDR2 (germline): SGHNT, YENEEA. For the CDR3, the DNA is TGTGCCAGCAGCCCTAGGGGGGTTGGACTAGCGGGAATTGAGCAGTTCTTC. It translates to CASSPRGVGLAGIEQFF.

This clone was recorded at least ten times. The chain uses TRBV6-1 and TRBJ1-4; perhaps TRBD1 as D (5 bases). The CDR3 extends over 15 amino acids. Germline V gene lookup returns CDR1 MNHNS and CDR2 SASEGT. The ends were cut back, 5 bases at V and 0 bases at J, with 10 bases in the middle. CDR3 DNA: TGTGCCAGCAGTAAACTGACAGCAACTAATGAAAAACTGTTTTTT. This encodes CASSKLTATNEKLFF.

This clone was found a few times. This chain connects TRBV9 to TRBJ1-5; 7 nucleotides match TRBD1. The V gene's germline CDR1 is SGDLS and CDR2 YYNGEE. The CDR3 is 15 residues long. With 2 bases clipped from V and 4 bases from J, the junction kept 6 bases outside the gene matches. In DNA form, the CDR3 reads TGTGCCAGCAGCGTTGGGACAGTGGGAAATCAGCCCCAGCATTTT. This codes for CASSVGTVGNQPQHF. Based on the CDR3 plus reference TRBV9 and TRBJ1-5, the full variable domain is DSGVTQTPKHLITATGQRVTLRCSPRSGDLSVYWYQQSLDQGLQFLIQYYNGEERAKGNILERFSAQQFPDLHSELNLSSLELGDSALYFCASSVGTVGNQPQHFGDGTRLSIL.

This clone was recorded a few times. The chain carries TRBV7-8 and TRBJ2-2; D perhaps matches TRBD2 (5 bases). The V end lost 3 bases, the J end lost 5 bases, and 10 bases lay between the germline ends. The CDR3 runs to 14 residues. Germline-derived CDR1 and CDR2 are SGHVS and FQNEAQ. CDR3 sequence (DNA): TGTGCCAGCAGCTTGAAACGCGGGACCGGGGAGCTGTTTTTT. Translation gives CASSLKRGTGELFF.

The CDR3 DNA reads as TGTGCCAGCAGTGTGGGAGGACAGGGGGCCGTCGAGCAGTACGTC. Translating it yields CASSVGGQGAVEQYV. The chain recombines TRBV2 with TRBJ2-7; 11 bases map to TRBD1. This CDR3 is 15 amino acids long. Germline CDR1 SNHLY, CDR2 FYNNEI. V dropped 4 bases and J dropped 6; count of bases not matched to a gene: 8.

This clone was found a few times. CDR3 DNA sequence: TGTGCCAGCAGCTCCGGCCGTAATTCACCCCTCCACTTT. This encodes CASSSGRNSPLHF. The chain carries TRBV7-8 and TRBJ1-6; D gene uncertain. V dropped 4 bases and J dropped 6 bases, with 7 bases sitting between them. Germline V gene lookup returns CDR1 SGHVS and CDR2 FQNEAQ. The CDR3 runs 13 residues.

The genes are TRBV5-1 and TRBJ1-5, with no clear D. From germline, CDR1 is SGHRS and CDR2 YFSETQ. CDR3 length: 13 amino acids. V lost 1 base and J 7 bases, leaving 9 bases between the germline ends. CDR3 coding DNA: TGCGCCAGCAGCTTGTTCGCGGGACAGCCCCAGCATTTT. This encodes CASSLFAGQPQHF. The complete variable domain, with remaining parts taken from reference TRBV5-1 and TRBJ1-5, reads KAGVTQTPRYLIKTRGQQVTLSCSPISGHRSVSWYQQTPGQGLQFLFEYFSETQRNKGNFPGRFSGRQFSNSRSEMNVSTLELGDSALYLCASSLFAGQPQHFGDGTRLSIL.